The TCR beta chain described here comes from a study of tissue T cells after allogeneic stem cell transplantation. About the study: Samples with visible lymphocytes on H&E were prioritized for sequencing.

Germline CDR1 is SEHNR and CDR2 is FQNEAQ (reference sequence). The V end was cut by 4 bases, the J end by 2 bases, with 9 bases between. The CDR3 is 14 residues long. Turning to this clone: Its target is not known.

TCRdb's table, derived via immunoSEQ multiplex PCR, lists solely in-frame clones and lacks some. This table has 5,000 to 6,500 clones, roughly 71% appearing once. Overall study findings and caveats: Within patients, tissue anatomy strongly shaped TCR repertoire composition. Which tissue TCRs were alloreactive or antigen-specific was not determined. Some clones might be persisting host cells. Motif-based clustering found tissue-specific repertoire signatures shared across patients, though few clones were shared.

The V gene is TRBV7-9, the J gene TRBJ1-5; D might be TRBD1 (6 bases). The sequence was obtained from a woman between 18 and 55 years old with breast cancer. Specimen: tissue from the stomach, collected at autopsy. CDR3 DNA sequence: TGTGCCAGCAGCTGGGCAGGGGGCAATCAGCCCCAGCATTTT. It yields the protein CASSWAGGNQPQHF.